This T cell receptor (beta chain) was documented in a study of T cell changes during pregnancy in multiple sclerosis. The CDR3 is 14 residues long. From germline, CDR1 is LNHDA and CDR2 SQIVND (reference sequence). The V and J ends lost 6 bases and 6 bases, in that order; junction bases with no gene match: 7. Method: immunoSEQ multiplex PCR; TCRdb's copy keeps in-frame clones and lacks some. This sample has around 62,000 clones, with approximately 93% found just once. The source of this sequence is a female donor with multiple sclerosis, enrolled in a pregnancy study. The rearrangement joins TRBV19 to TRBJ2-1; 8 positions agree with TRBD1. The sample in question was CD8+ T cells from peripheral blood mononuclear cells, obtained in the second trimester of pregnancy. This CDR3 reads CASSIQGALNEQFF. In DNA form, the CDR3 reads TGTGCCAGTAGCATCCAGGGGGCCCTCAATGAGCAGTTCTTC.